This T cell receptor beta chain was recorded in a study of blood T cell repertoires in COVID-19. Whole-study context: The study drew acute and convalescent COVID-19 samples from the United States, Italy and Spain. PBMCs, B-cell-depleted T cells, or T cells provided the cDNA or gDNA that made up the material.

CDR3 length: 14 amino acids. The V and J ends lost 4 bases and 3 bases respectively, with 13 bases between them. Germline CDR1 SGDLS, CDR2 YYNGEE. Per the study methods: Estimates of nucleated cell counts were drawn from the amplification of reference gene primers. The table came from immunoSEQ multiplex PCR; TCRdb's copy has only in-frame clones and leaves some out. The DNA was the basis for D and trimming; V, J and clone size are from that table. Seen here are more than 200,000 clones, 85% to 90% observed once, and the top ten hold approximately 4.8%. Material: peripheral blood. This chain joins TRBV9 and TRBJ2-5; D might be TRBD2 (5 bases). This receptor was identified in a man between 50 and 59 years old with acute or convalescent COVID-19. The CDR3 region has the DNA TGTGCCAGCAGCCCTTACGGGGAGAAAGAGACCCAGTACTTC. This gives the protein CASSPYGEKETQYF.